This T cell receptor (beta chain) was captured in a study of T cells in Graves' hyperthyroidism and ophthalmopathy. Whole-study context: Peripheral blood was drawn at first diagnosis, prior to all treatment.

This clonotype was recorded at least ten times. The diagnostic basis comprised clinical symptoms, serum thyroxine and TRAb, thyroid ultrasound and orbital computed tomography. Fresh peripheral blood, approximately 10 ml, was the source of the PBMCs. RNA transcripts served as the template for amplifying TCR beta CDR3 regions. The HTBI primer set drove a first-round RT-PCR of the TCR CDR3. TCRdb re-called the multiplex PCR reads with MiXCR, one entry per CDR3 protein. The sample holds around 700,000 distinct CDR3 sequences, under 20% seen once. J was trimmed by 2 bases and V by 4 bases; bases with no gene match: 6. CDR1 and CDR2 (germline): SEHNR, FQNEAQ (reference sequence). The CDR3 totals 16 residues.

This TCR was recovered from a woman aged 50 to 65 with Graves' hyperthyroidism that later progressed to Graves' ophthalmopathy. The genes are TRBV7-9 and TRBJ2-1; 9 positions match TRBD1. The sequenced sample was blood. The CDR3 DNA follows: TGTGCCAGCAGCTCCCCGGGACAGGGACCCTACAATGAGCAGTTCTTC. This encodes CASSSPGQGPYNEQFF.